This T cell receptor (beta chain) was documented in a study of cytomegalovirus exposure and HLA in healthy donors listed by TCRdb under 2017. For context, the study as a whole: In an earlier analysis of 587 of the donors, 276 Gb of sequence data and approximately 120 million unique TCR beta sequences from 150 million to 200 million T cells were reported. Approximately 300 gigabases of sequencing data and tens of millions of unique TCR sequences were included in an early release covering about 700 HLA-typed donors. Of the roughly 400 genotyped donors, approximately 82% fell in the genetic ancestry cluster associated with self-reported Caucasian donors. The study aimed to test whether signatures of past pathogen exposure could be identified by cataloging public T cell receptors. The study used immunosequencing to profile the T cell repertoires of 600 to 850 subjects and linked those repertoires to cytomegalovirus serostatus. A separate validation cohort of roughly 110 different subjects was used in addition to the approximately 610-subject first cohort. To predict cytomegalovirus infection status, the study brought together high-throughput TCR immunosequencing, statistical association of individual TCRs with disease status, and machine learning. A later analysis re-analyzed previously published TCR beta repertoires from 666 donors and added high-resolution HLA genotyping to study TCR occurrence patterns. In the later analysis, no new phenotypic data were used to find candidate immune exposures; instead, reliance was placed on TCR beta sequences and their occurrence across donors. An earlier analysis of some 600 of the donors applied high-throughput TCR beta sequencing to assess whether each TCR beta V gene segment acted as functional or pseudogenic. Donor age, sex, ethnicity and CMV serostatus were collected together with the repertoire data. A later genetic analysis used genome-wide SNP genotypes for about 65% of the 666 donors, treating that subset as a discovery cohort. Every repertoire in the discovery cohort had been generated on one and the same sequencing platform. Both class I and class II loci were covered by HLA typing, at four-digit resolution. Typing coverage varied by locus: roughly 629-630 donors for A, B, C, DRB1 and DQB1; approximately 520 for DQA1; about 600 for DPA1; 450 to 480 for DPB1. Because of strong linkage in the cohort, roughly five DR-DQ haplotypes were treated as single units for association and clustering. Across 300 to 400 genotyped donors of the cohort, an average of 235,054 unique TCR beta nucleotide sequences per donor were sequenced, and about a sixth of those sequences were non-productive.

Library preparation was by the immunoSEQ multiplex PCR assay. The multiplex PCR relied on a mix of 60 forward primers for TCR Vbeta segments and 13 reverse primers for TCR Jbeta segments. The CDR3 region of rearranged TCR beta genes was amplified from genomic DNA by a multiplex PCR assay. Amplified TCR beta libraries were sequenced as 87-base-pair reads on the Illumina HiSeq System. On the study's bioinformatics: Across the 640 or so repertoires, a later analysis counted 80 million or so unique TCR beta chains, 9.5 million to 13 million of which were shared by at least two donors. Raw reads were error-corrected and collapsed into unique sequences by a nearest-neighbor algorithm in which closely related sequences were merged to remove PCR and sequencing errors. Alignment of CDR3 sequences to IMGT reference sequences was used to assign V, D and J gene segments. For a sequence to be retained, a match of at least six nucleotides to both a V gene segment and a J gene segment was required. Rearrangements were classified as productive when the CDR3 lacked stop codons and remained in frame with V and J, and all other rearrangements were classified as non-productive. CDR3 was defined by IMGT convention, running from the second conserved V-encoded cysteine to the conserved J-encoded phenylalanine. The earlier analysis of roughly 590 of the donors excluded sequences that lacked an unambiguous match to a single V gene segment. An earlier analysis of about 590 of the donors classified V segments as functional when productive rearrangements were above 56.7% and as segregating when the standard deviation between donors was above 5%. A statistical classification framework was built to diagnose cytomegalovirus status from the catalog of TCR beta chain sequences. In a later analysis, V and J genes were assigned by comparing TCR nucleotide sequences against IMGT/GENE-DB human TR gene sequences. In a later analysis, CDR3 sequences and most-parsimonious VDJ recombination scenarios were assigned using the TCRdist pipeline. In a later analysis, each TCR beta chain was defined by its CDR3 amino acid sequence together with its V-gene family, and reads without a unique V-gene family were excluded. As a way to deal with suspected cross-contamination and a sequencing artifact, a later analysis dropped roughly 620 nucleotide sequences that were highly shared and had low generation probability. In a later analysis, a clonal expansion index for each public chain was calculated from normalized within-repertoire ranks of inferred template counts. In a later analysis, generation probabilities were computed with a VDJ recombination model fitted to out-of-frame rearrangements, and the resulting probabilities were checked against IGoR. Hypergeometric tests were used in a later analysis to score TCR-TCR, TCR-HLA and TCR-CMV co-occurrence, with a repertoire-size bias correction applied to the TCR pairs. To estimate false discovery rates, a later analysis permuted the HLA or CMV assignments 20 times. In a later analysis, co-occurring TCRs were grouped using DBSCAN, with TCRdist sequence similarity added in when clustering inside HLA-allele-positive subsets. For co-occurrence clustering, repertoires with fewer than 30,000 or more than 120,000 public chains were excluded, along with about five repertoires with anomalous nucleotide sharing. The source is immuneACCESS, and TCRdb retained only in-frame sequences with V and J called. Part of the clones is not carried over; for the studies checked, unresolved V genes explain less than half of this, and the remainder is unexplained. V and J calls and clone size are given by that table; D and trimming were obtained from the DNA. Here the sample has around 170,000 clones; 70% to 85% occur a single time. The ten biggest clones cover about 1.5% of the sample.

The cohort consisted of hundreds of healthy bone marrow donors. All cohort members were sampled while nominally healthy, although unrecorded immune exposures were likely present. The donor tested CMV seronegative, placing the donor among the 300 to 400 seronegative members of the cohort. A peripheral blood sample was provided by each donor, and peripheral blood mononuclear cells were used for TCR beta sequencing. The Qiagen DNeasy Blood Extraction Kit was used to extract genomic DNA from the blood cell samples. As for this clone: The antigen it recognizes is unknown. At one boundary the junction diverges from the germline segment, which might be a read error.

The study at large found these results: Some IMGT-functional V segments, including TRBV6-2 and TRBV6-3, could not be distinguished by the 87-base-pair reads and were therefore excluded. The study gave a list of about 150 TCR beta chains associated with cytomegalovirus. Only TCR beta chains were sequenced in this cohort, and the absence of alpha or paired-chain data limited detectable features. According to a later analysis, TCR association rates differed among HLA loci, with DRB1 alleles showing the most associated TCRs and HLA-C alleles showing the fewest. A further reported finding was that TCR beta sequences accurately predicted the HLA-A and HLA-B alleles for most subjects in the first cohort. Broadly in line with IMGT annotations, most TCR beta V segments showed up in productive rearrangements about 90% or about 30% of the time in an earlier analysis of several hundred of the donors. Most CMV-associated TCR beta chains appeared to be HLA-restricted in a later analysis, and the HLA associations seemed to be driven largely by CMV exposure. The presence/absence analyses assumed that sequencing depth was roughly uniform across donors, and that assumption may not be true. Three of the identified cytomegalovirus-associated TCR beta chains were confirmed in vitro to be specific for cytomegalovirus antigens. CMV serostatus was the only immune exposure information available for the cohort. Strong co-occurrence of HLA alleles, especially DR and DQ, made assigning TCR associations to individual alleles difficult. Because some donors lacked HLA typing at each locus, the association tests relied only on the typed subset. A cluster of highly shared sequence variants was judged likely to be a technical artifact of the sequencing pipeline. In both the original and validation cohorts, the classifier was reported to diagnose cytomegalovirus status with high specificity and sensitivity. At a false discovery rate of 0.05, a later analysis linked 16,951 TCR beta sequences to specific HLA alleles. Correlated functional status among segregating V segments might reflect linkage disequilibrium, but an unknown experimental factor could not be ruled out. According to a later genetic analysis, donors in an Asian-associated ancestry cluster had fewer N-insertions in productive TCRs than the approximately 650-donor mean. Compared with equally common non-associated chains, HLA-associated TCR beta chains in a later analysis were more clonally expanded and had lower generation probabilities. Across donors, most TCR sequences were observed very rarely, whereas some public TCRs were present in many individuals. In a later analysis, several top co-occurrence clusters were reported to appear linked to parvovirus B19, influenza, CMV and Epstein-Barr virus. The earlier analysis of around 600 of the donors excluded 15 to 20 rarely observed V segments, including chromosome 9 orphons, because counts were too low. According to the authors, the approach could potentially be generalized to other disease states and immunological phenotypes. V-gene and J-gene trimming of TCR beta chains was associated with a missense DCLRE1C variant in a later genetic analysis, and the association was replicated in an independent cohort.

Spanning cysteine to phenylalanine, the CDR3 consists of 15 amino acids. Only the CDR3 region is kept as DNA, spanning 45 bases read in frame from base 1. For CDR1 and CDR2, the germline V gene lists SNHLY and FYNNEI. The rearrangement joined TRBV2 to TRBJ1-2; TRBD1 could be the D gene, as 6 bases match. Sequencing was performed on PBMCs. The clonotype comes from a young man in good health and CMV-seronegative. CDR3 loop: CVSSVLRDTYYGYTF. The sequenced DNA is TGTGTCAGCAGTGTACTCCGGGACACTTACTATGGCTACACCTTC.